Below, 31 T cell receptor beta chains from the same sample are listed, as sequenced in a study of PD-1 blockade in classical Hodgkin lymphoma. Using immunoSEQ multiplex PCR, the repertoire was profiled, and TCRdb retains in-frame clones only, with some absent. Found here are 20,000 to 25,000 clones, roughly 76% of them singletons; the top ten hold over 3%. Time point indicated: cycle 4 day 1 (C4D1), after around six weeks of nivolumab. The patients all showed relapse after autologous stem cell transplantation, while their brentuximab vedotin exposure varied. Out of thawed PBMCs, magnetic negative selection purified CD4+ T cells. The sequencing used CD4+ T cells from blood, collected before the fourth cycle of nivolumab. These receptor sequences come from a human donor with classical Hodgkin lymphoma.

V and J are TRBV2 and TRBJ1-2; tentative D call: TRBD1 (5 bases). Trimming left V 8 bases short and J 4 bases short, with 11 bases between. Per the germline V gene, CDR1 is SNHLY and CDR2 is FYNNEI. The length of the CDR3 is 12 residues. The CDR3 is CASGAGGYGYTF. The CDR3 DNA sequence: TGTGCCAGCGGGGCTGGCGGCTATGGCTACACCTTC. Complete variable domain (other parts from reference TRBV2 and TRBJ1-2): EPEVTQTPSHQVTQMGQEVILRCVPISNHLYFYWYRQILGQKVEFLVSFYNNEISEKSEIFDDQFSVERPDGSNFTLKIRSTKLEDSAMYFCASGAGGYGYTFGSGTRLTVV.

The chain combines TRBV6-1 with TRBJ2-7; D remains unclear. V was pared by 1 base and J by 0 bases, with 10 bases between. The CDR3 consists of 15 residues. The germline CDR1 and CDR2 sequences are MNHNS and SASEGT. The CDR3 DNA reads TGTGCCAGCAGTGAAGGGCAAGCGAGCTCCTACGAGCAGTACTTC. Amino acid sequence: CASSEGQASSYEQYF.

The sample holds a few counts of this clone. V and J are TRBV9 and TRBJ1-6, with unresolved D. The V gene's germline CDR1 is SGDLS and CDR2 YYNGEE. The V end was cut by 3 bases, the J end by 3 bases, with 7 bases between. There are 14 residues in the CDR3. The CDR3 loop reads CASSEDGYNSPLHF. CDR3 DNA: TGTGCCAGCAGCGAGGACGGCTATAATTCACCCCTCCACTTT.

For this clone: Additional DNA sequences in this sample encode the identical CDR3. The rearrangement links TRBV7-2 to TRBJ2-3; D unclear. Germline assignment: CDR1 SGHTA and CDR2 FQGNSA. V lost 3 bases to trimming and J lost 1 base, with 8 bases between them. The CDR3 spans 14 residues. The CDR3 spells CASSLDVGTDTQYF. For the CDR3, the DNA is TGTGCCAGCAGCTTGGACGTGGGCACAGATACGCAGTATTTT.

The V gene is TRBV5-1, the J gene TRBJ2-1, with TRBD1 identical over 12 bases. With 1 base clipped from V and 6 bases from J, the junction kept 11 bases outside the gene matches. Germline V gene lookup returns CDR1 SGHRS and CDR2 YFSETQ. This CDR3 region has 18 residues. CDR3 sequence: CASSLQNTGTGGRNEQFF. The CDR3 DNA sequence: TGCGCCAGCAGCTTGCAAAATACCGGGACAGGGGGCCGCAATGAGCAGTTCTTC. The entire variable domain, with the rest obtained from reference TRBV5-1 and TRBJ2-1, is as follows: KAGVTQTPRYLIKTRGQQVTLSCSPISGHRSVSWYQQTPGQGLQFLFEYFSETQRNKGNFPGRFSGRQFSNSRSEMNVSTLELGDSALYLCASSLQNTGTGGRNEQFFGPGTRLTVL.

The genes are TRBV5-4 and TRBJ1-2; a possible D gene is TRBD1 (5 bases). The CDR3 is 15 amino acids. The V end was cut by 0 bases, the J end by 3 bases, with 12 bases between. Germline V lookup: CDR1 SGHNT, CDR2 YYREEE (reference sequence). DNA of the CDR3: TGTGCCAGCAGCTTGGGGGGGATATCCGACTATGGCTACACCTTC. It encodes CASSLGGISDYGYTF.

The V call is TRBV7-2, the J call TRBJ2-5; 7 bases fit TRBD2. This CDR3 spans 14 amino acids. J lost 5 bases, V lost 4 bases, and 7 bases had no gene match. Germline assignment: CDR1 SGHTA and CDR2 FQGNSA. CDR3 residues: CASSSRLARETQYF. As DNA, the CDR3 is TGTGCCAGCAGCTCGAGACTAGCAAGGGAGACCCAGTACTTC.

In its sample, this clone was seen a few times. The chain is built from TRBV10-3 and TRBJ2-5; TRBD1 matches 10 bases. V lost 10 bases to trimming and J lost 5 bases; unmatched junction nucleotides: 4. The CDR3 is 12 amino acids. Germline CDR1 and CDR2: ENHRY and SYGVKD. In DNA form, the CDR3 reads TGTGCCACGACAGGGGGCGAGGAGACCCAGTACTTC. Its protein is CATTGGEETQYF.

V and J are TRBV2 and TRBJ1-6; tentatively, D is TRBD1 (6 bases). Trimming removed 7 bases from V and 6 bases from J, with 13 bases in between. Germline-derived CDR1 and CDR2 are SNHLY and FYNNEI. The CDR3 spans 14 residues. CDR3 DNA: TGTGCCAGCACCCGAGGGGGGATTAATTCACCCCTCCACTTT. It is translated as CASTRGGINSPLHF.

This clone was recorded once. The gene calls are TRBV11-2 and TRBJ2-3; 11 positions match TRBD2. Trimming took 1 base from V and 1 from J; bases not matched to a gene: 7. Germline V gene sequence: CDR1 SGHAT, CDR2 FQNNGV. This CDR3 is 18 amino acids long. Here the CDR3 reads CASSLVAGLADRTDTQYF. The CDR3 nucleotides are TGTGCCAGCAGCTTAGTGGCGGGACTAGCGGACCGCACAGATACGCAGTATTTT.

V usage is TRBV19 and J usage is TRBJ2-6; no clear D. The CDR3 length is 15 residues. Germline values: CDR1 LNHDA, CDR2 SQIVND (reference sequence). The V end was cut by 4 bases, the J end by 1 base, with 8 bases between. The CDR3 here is CASSKVASGANVLTF. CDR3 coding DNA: TGTGCCAGTAGTAAGGTAGCTTCTGGGGCCAACGTCCTGACTTTC.

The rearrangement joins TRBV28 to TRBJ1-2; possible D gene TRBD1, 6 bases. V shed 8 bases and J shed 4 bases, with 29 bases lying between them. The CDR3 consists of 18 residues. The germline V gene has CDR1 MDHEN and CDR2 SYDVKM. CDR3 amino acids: CASYDKNFRGTASYGYTF. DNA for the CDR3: TGTGCCAGCTACGACAAAAATTTCAGGGGAACAGCTTCCTATGGCTACACCTTC.

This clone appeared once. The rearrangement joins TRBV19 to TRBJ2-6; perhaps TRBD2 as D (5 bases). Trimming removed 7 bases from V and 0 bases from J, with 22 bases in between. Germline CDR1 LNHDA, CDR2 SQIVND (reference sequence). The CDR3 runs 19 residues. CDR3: CASIQSRLGDSSGANVLTF. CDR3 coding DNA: TGTGCCAGTATTCAGTCTAGGTTGGGAGATAGCTCTGGGGCCAACGTCCTGACTTTC.

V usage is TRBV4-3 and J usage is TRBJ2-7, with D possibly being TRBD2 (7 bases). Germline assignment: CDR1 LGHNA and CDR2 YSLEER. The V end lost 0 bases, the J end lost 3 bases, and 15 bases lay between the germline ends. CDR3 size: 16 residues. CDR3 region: CASSQDLRGGNYEQYF. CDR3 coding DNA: TGCGCCAGCAGCCAAGATCTGAGGGGGGGAAACTACGAGCAGTACTTC.

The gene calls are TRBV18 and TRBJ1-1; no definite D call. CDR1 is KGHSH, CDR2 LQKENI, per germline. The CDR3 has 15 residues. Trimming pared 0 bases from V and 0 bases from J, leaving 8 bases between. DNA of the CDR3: TGTGCCAGCTCACCACCAGCAGGAGTGAACACTGAAGCTTTCTTT. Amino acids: CASSPPAGVNTEAFF.

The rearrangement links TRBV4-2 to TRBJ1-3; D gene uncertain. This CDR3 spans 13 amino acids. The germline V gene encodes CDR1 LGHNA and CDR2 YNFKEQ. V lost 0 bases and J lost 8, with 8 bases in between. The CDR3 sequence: CASSQDVGDTIYF. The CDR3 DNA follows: TGTGCCAGCAGCCAAGATGTCGGCGACACCATATATTTT.

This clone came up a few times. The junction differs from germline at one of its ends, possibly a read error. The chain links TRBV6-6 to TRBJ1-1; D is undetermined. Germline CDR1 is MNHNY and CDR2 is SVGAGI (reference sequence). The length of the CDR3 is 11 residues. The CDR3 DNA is TGTGCCAGCTGTTACGTCACTGAAGCTTTCTTT. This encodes CASCYVTEAFF.

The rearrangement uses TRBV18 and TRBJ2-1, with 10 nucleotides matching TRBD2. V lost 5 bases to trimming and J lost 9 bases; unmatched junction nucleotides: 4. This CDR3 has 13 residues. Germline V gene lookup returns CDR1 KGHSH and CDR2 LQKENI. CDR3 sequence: CASSKRGGLEQFF. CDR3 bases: TGTGCCAGCTCAAAGCGGGGGGGCCTTGAGCAGTTCTTC.

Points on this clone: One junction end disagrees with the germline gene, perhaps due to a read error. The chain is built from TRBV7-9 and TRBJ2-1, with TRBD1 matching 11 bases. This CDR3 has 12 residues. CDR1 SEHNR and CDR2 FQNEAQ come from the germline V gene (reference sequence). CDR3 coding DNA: TGTGCCAGCAGCCCTCCCGGGACAGGGGGTCTCTTC. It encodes CASSPPGTGGLF.

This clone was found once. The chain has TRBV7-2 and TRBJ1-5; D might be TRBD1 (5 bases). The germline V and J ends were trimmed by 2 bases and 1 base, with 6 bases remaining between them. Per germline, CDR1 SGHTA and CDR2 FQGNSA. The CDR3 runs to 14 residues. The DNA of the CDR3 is TGTGCCAGCAGCTTACAGGGAAGCAATCAGCCCCAGCATTTT. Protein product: CASSLQGSNQPQHF.

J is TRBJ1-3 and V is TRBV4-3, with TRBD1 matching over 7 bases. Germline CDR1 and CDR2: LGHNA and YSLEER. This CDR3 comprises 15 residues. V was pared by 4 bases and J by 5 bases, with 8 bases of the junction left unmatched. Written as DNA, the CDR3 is TGCGCCAGCAGCCGGGACAGCCGATGGAGAAACACCATATATTTT. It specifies CASSRDSRWRNTIYF.

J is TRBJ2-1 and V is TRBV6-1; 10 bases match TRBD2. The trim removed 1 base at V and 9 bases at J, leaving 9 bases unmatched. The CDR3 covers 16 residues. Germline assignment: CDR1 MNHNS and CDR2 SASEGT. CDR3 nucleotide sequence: TGTGCCAGCAGTGAAGGAGGGAGCGGGGGGGCGGGTGAGCAGTTCTTC. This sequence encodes CASSEGGSGGAGEQFF.

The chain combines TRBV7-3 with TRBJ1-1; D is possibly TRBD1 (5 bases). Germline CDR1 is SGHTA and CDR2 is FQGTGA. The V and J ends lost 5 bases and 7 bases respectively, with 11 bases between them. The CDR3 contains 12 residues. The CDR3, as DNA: TGTGCCAGCAGCCCCCAGGGCGTTGAAGCTTTCTTT. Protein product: CASSPQGVEAFF. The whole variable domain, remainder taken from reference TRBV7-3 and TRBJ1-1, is GAGVSQTPSNKVTEKGKYVELRCDPISGHTALYWYRQSLGQGPEFLIYFQGTGAADDSGLPNDRFFAVRPEGSVSTLKIQRTERGDSAVYLCASSPQGVEAFFGQGTRLTVV.

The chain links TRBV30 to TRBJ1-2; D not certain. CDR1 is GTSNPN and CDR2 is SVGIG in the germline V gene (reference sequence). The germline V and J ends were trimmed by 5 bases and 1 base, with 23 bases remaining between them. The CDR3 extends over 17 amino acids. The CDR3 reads CAWDPGLSGGFNYGYTF. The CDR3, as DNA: TGTGCCTGGGACCCGGGTCTCTCGGGTGGTTTTAACTATGGCTACACCTTC. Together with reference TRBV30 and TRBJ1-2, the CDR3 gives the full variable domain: SQTIHQWPATLVQPVGSPLSLECTVEGTSNPNLYWYRQAAGRGLQLLFYSVGIGQISSEVPQNLSASRPQDRQFILSSKKLLLSDSGFYLCAWDPGLSGGFNYGYTFGSGTRLTVV.

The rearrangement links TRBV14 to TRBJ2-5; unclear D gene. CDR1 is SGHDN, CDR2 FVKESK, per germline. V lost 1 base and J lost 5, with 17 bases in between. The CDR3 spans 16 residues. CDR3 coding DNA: TGTGCCAGCAGCCAAGGGGCAGCCACCATGGGGGAGACCCAGTACTTC. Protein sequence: CASSQGAATMGETQYF.

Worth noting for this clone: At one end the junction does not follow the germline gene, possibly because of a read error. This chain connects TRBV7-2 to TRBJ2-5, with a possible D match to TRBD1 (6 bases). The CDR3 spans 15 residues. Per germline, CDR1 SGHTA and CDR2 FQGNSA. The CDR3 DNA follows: TGTGCCAGCAGCTCTAACAGGGCCAACCAAGGGACCCAGTACTTC. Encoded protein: CASSSNRANQGTQYF.

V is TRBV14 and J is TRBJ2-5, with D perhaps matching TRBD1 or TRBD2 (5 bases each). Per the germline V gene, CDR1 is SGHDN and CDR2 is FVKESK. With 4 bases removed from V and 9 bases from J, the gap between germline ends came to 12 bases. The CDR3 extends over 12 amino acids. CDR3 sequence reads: CASSRDGLAQYF. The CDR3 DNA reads TGTGCCAGCAGCCGGGACGGCCTGGCCCAGTACTTC. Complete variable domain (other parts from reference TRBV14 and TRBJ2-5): EAGVTQFPSHSVIEKGQTVTLRCDPISGHDNLYWYRRVMGKEIKFLLHFVKESKQDESGMPNNRFLAERTGGTYSTLKVQPAELEDSGVYFCASSRDGLAQYFGPGTRLLVL.

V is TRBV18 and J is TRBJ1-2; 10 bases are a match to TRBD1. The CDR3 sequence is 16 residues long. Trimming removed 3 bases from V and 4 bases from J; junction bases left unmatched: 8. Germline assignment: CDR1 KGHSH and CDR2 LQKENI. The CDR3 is CASSPLGTGEGYGYTF. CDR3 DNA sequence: TGTGCCAGCTCACCCCTCGGGACAGGGGAGGGCTATGGCTACACCTTC.

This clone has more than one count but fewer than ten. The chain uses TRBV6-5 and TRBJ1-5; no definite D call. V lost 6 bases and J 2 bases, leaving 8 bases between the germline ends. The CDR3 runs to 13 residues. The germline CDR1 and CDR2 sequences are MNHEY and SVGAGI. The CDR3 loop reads CASSLRRNQPQHF. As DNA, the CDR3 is TGTGCCAGCAGCCTCAGGCGCAATCAGCCCCAGCATTTT.

CDR3 in DNA: TGTGCCAGCAGCGTAGGCGAGGGGGCGCGTGGCTACACCTTC. Translated: CASSVGEGARGYTF. The chain combines TRBV9 with TRBJ1-2, with 7 bases that match TRBD1. V dropped 0 bases and J dropped 7; count of bases not matched to a gene: 6. This CDR3 region has 14 residues. Per germline, CDR1 SGDLS and CDR2 YYNGEE.

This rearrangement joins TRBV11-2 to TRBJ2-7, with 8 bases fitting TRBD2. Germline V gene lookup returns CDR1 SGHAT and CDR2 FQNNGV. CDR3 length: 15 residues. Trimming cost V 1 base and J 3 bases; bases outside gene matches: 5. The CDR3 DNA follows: TGTGCCAGCAGCTTAGTTGGGACTAGTGACTACGAGCAGTACTTC. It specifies CASSLVGTSDYEQYF.